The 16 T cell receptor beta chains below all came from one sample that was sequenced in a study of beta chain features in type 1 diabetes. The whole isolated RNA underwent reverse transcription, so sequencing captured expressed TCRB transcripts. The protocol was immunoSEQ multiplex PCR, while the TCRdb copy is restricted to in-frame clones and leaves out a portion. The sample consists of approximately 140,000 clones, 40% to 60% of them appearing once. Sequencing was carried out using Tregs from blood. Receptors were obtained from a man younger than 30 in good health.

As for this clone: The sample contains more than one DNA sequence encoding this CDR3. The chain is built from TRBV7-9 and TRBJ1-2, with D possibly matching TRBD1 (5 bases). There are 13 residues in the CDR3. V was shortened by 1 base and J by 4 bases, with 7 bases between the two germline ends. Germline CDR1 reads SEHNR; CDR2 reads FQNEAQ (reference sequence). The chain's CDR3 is CASSLEQGYGYTF. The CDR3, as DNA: TGTGCCAGCAGCTTAGAGCAGGGCTATGGCTACACCTTC.

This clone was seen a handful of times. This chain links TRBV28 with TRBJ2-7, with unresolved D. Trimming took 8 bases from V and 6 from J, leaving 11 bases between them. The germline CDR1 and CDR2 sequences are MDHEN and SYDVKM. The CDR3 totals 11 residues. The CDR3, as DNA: TGTGCCAGCTCGCGTTGGTTCGAGCAGTACTTC. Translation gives CASSRWFEQYF.

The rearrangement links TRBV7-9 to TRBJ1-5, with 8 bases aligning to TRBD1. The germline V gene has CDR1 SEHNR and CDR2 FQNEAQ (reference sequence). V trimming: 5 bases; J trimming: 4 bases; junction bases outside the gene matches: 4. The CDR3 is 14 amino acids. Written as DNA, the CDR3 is TGTGCCAGCAGCGCAGGGGGCTTTAATCAGCCCCAGCATTTT. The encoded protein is CASSAGGFNQPQHF.

CDR3 nucleotides: TGTGCCAGCAGGCCCCCGGGGGGAGGGAGTGGCTACACCTTC. Its translation is CASRPPGGGSGYTF. The chain uses TRBV27 and TRBJ1-2, with D maybe TRBD1 (5 bases). This CDR3 is 14 amino acids long. Trimming cost V 6 bases and J 7 bases, with 18 bases left between them. Germline-derived CDR1 and CDR2 are MNHEY and SMNVEV (reference sequence).

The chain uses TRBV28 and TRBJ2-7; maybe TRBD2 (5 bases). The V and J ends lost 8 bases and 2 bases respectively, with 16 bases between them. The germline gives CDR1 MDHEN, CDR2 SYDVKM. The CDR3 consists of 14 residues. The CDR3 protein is CASLRNVGTYEQYF. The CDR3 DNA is TGTGCCAGCTTGAGGAACGTCGGGACCTACGAGCAGTACTTC.

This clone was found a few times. CDR3 amino acids: CASSLLVTEGTQYF. The CDR3 coding sequence is TGCGCCAGCAGCTTGTTGGTCACCGAGGGGACCCAGTACTTC. V is TRBV5-1 and J is TRBJ2-5, with D possibly matching TRBD2 (5 bases). Trimming shortened V by 1 base and J by 7 bases, and 14 bases separated the two germline ends. Germline CDR1 reads SGHRS; CDR2 reads YFSETQ. The CDR3 sequence is 14 residues long.

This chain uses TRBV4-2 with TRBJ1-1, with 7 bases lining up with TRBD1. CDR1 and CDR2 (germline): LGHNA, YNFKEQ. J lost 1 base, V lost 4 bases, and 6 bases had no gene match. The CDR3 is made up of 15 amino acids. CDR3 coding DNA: TGTGCCAGCAGCCGCTGGACAGGCAGGAACACTGAAGCTTTCTTT. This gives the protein CASSRWTGRNTEAFF.

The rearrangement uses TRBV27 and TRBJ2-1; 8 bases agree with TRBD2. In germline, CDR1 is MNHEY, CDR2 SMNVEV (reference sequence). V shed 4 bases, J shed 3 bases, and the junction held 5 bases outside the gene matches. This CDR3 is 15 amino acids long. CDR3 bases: TGTGCCAGCAGTTCCTATACTAGCGGCTACAATGAGCAGTTCTTC. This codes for CASSSYTSGYNEQFF.

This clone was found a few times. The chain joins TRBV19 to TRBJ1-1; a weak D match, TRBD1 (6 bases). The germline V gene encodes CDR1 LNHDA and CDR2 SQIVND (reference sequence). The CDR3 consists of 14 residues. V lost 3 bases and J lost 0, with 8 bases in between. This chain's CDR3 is CASSMGHLNTEAFF. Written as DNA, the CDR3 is TGTGCCAGTAGTATGGGACACCTGAACACTGAAGCTTTCTTT.

This chain's CDR3 is CASSPGRAYEQYF. The DNA for the CDR3 is TGTGCCAGCTCACCAGGGAGGGCCTACGAGCAGTACTTC. J is TRBJ2-7 and V is TRBV18; 7 nucleotides line up with TRBD2. The CDR3 contains 13 residues. CDR1 is KGHSH, CDR2 LQKENI, per germline. The V segment lost 2 bases and the J segment 2 bases; nucleotides outside the gene matches: 0. Full variable domain (missing parts from reference TRBV18 and TRBJ2-7): NAGVMQNPRHLVRRRGQEARLRCSPMKGHSHVYWYRQLPEEGLKFMVYLQKENIIDESGMPKERFSAEFPKEGPSILRIQQVVRGDSAAYFCASSPGRAYEQYFGPGTRLTVT.

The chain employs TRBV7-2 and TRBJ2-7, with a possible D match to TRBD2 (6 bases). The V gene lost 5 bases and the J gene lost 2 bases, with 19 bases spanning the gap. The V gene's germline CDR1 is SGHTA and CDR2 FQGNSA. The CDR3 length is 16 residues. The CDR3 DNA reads TGTGCCAGCAGCGTCTCGGGTGGAGGGGTCGCCTACGAGCAGTACTTC. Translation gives CASSVSGGGVAYEQYF.

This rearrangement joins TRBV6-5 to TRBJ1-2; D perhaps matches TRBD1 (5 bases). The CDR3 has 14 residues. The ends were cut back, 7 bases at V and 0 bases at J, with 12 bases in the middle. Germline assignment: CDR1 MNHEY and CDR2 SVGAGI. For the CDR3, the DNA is TGTGCCAGCACCGACAGAGAGGCTAACTATGGCTACACCTTC. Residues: CASTDREANYGYTF.

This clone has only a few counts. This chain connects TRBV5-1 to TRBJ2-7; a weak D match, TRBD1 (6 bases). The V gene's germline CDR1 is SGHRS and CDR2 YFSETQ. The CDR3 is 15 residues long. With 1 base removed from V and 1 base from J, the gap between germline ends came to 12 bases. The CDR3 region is CASSLRGSSSYEQYF. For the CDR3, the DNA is TGCGCCAGCAGCTTGAGGGGGTCTAGTTCCTACGAGCAGTACTTC.

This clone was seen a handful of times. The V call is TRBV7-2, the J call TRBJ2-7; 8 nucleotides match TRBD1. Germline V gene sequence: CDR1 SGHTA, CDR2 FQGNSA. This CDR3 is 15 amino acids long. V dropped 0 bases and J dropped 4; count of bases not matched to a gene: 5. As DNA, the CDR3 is TGTGCCAGCAGCTTAGCGGGGCAGGGGGCGTACGAGCAGTACTTC. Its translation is CASSLAGQGAYEQYF.

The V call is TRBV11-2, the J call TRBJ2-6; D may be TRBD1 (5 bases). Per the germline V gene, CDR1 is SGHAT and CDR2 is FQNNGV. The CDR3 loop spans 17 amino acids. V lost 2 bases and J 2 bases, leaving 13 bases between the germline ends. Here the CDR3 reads CASSLYDSGTGANVLTF. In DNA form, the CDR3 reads TGTGCCAGCAGCTTATATGACTCAGGGACTGGGGCCAACGTCCTGACTTTC.

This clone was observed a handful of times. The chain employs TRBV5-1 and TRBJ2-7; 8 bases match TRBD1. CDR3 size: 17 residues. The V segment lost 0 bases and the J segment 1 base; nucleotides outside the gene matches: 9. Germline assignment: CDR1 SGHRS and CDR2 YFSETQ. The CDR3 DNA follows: TGCGCCAGCAGCTTGGATAGGACAGGGTTCGGGTCCTACGAGCAGTACTTC. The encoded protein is CASSLDRTGFGSYEQYF.